The entry below gives a single T cell receptor beta chain sequence along with its context. Its specificity is unknown. The sample comes from a study of cytomegalovirus exposure and HLA in healthy donors. Primers: 60 Vbeta forward and 13 Jbeta reverse. Profiled with immunoSEQ multiplex PCR; TCRdb holds only in-frame clones, not every one. This sample has around 120,000 clones; approximately 80% occur once, and the top ten carry approximately 1%. Germline V gene data show CDR1 as LNHDA and CDR2 as SQIVND (reference sequence). Trimming took 5 bases from V and 2 from J, leaving 13 bases between them. This CDR3 comprises 14 residues. Broader study findings: According to an earlier analysis, most TCR beta V segments yielded productive rearrangements about 87% or about 30% of the time.

This receptor was taken from a human donor in good health. V usage is TRBV19 and J usage is TRBJ2-7; the D gene is possibly TRBD1 (5 bases). The sample comprised PBMCs. CDR3 coding DNA: TGTGCCAGTAGTGGGGTCAGGGCCCCCTACGAGCAGTACTTC. This codes for CASSGVRAPYEQYF.